This is a list of T cell receptor beta chains from one sample in a study of graft-versus-host responses after intestinal transplantation. Clones were sequenced by immunoSEQ multiplex PCR, and TCRdb holds only the in-frame ones, with some missing. Of 85,000 to 100,000 clones listed, 90% were seen once; the top ten hold around 0.1%. Their cognate antigens are unknown. The sequences come from unstimulated CD4+ T cells sorted from spleen or lymph node cells, collected before intestinal transplant. These receptors all come from a human donor who received an intestinal transplant. CDR3s include the opening cysteine and the closing phenylalanine or tryptophan. Size values are once, few and many counts, or a class for expanded clones, and some rows have none.

v_call	j_call	clone_size	cdr3_length	cdr3_aa
TRBV29-1	TRBJ2-1	-	15	CSVAHRAQGRNEQFF
TRBV10-3	TRBJ2-4	-	16	CAISESGAGEKNIQYF
TRBV19	TRBJ1-1	once	15	CASSIGWRGNTEAFF
TRBV19	TRBJ2-7	-	13	CASTGSGGGEQYF
TRBV5-1	TRBJ1-2	-	17	CASSLDGQPTTFYGYTF
TRBV6-5	TRBJ2-7	-	14	CASSYPGTGGEQYF
TRBV5-1	TRBJ2-7	-	14	CASSPGIERDEQYF
TRBV6-1	TRBJ2-1	-	12	CASHRGLGEQFF
TRBV19	TRBJ1-5	-	13	CAINRDRDGAQHF
TRBV14	TRBJ2-3	-	15	CASSHQRGTTDTQYF
TRBV6-1	TRBJ2-7	-	15	CASNSRTEFPYEQYF